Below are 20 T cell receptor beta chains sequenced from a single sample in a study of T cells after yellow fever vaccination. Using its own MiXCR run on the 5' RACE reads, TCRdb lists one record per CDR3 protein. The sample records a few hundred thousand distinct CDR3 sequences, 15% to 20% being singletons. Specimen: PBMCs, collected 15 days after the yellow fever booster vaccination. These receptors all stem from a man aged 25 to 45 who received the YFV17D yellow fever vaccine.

The CDR3 nucleotides read TGTGCCAGCAGCCCCTGGGGGAGGGGCGCGTCAGATACGCAGTATTTT. As protein: CASSPWGRGASDTQYF. This chain joins TRBV7-6 and TRBJ2-3, with 7 bases fitting TRBD2. Germline CDR1 reads SGHVS; CDR2 reads FNYEAQ. The J segment lost 4 bases and the V segment lost 5 bases, leaving 12 bases of the junction unmatched. This CDR3 comprises 16 residues. The full variable domain, rest sourced from reference TRBV7-6 and TRBJ2-3, is GAGVSQSPRYKVTKRGQDVALRCDPISGHVSLYWYRQALGQGPEFLTYFNYEAQQDKSGLPNDRFSAERPEGSISTLTIQRTEQRDSAMYRCASSPWGRGASDTQYFGPGTRLTVL.

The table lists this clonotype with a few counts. The CDR3 DNA follows: TGTGCCACCAGTGATCCGAGCACTAGCGGCTCCTACAATGAGCAGTTCTTC. It yields the protein CATSDPSTSGSYNEQFF. The chain combines TRBV24-1 with TRBJ2-1, with TRBD2 matching 8 bases. The V gene's germline CDR1 is KGHDR and CDR2 SFDVKD. Unmatched junction bases numbered 6, after V lost 3 bases and J lost 0 bases. The CDR3 sequence is 17 residues long.

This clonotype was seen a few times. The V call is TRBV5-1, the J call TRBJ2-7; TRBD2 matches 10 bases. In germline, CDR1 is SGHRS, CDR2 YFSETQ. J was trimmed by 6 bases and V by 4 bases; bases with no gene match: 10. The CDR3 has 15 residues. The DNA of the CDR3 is TGCGCCAGCAGCCCCCTGGTCCTAGCGGGAGTCGAGCAGTACTTC. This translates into CASSPLVLAGVEQYF.

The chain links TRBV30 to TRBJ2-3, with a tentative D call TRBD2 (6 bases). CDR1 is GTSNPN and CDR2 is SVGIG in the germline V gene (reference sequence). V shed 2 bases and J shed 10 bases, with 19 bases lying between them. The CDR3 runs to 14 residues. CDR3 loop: CAWSRGGHRRAQYF. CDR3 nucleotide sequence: TGTGCCTGGAGTCGGGGAGGCCACCGGCGCGCGCAGTATTTT.

The CDR3 is CASSLQERRSGEQYF. DNA for the CDR3: TGTGCCAGCAGCCTCCAGGAGCGAAGATCGGGCGAGCAGTACTTC. The chain couples TRBV2 to TRBJ2-7; D is uncertain. The CDR3 spans 15 residues. Germline values: CDR1 SNHLY, CDR2 FYNNEI. Between the trimmed V and J ends, which lost 6 bases and 6 bases, there was a span of 21 bases.

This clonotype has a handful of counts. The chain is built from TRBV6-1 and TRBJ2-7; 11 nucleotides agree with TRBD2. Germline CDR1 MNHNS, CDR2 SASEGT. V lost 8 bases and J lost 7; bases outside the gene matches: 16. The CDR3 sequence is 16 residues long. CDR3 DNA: TGTGCCAGCGCTGGAGGGAAGACTAGCGGGACTTCAGAGCAGTACTTC. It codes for CASAGGKTSGTSEQYF.

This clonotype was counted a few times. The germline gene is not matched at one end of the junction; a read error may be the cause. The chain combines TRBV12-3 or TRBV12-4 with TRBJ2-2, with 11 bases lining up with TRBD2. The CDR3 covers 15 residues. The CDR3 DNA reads TGTGCCAGCGGTTTGGGGACTAGCGGCACCGGGGAGCTGTTTTTT. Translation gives CASGLGTSGTGELFF.

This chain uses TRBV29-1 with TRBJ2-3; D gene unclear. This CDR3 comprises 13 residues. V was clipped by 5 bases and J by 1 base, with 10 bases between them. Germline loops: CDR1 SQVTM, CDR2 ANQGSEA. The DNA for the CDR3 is TGCAGCGTTCGACTCGCGGGCACAGATACGCAGTATTTT. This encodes CSVRLAGTDTQYF.

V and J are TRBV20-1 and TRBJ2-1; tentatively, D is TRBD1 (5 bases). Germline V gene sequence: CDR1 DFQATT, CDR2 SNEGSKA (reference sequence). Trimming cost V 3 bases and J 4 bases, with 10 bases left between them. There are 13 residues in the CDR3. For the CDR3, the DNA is TGCAGTGCTAGTAGGACACAGTACAATGAGCAGTTCTTC. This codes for CSASRTQYNEQFF.

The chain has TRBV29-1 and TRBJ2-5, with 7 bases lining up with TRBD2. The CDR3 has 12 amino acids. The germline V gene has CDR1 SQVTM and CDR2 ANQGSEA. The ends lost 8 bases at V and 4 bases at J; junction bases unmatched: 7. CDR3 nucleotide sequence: TGCAGCTCAAGCGGGGAAGGAGAGACCCAGTACTTC. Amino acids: CSSSGEGETQYF. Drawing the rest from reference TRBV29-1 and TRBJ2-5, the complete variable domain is SAVISQKPSRDICQRGTSLTIQCQVDSQVTMMFWYRQQPGQSLTLIATANQGSEATYESGFVIDKFPISRPNLTFSTLTVSNMSPEDSSIYLCSSSGEGETQYFGPGTRLLVL.

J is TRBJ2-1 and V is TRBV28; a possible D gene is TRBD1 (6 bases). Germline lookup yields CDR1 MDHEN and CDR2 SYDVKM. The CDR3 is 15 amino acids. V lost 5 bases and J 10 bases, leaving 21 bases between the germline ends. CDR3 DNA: TGTGCCAGCAGTCCTTACACCAGGGGCGCGTACGAGCAGTTCTTC. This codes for CASSPYTRGAYEQFF.

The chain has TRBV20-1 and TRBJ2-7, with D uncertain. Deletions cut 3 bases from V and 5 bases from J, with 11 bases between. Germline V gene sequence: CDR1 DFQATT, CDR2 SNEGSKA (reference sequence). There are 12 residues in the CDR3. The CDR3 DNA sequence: TGCAGTGCTAGCCCCCCGCGGAACGAGCAGTACTTC. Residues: CSASPPRNEQYF.

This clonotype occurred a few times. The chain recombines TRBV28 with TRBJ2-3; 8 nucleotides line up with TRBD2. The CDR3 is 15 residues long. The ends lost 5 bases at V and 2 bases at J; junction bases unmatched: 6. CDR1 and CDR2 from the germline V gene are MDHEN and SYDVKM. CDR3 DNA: TGTGCCAGCAGTGCCCAACTAGCGGTCACAGATACGCAGTATTTT. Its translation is CASSAQLAVTDTQYF.

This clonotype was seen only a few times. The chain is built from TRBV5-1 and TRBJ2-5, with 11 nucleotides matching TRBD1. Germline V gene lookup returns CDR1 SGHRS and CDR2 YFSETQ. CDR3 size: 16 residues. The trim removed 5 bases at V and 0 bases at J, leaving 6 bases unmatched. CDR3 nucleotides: TGCGCCAGCAGGGCGGGACAGGGGGAAAACCAAGAGACCCAGTACTTC. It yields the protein CASRAGQGENQETQYF.

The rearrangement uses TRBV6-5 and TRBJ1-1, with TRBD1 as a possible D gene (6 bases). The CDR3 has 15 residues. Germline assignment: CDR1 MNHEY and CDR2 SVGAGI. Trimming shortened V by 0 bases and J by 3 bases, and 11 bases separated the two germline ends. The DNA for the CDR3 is TGTGCCAGCAGTTACTCCGACAGGTGGGACACTGAAGCTTTCTTT. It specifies CASSYSDRWDTEAFF.

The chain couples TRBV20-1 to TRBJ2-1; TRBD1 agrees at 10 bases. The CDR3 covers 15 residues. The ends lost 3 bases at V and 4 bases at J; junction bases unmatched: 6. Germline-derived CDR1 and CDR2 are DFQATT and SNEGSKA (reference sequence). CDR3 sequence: CSASGGQGSYNEQFF. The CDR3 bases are TGCAGTGCTAGTGGGGGACAGGGGTCTTACAATGAGCAGTTCTTC.

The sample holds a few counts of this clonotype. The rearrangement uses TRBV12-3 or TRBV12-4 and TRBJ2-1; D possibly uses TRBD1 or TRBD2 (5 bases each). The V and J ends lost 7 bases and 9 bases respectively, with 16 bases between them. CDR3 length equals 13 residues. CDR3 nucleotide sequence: TGTGCCAGCACTTCTCTGGGGGAGAGTGAGCAGTTCTTC. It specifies CASTSLGESEQFF.

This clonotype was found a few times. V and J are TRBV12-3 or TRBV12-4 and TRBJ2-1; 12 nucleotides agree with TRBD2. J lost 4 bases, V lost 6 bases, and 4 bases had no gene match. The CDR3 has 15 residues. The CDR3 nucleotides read TGTGCCAGCAGATCCGGACTAGCGGGATACAATGAGCAGTTCTTC. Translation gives CASRSGLAGYNEQFF.

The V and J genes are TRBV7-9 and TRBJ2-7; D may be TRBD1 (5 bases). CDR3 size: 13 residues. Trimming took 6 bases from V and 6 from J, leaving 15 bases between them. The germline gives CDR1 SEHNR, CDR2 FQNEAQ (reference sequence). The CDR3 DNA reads TGTGCCAGCAGTCCTGGGGCAGCGAGCGAGCAGTACTTC. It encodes CASSPGAASEQYF.

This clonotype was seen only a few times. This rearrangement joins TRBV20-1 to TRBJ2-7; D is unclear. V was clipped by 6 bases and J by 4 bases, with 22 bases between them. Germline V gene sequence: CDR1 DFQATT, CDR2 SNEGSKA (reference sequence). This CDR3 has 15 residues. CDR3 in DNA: TGCAGTGCCTCATTCCCGAGCGCGAAGATATACGAGCAGTACTTC. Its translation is CSASFPSAKIYEQYF.